The 23 T cell receptor beta chains below come from one sample, sequenced in a study of T cells in women clearing cervical HPV infection. Some clones are missing from TCRdb's copy, which holds only in-frame ones; the method was immunoSEQ multiplex PCR. This listing includes about 9,200 clones. The sample taken for sequencing was blood buffy coat. Receptors originate from a woman between 18 and 75 years old with a cervical HPV16 infection that either progressed to CIN3+ or cleared (not recorded which).

Remarks on this clone: Coverage ceases 3 residues before the CDR3 finishes, and the germline J gene fills in the end. The chain recombines TRBV19 with TRBJ1-2; maybe TRBD1 (5 bases). The CDR3 spans 12 residues. Germline CDR1 reads LNHDA; CDR2 reads SQIVND (reference sequence). The part of the CDR3 DNA that was read is TGTGCCAGTAGTGGGGACTTGACTGAC. The encoded protein is CASSGDLTD. Given in full, the CDR3 is CASSGDLTDYTF.

This clone ranks as medium-sized (0.01 to 0.1%) in terms of frequency. The observed sequence ends 3 residues before the CDR3 terminus, with the missing tail filled in from the germline J gene. This chain uses TRBV6-1 with TRBJ2-7, with D possibly TRBD1 on 5 matching bases. Per the germline V gene, CDR1 is MNHNS and CDR2 is SASEGT. The CDR3 spans 16 residues. Trimming stripped 1 base from V and 3 bases from J, with 16 bases between. CDR3 bases read: TGTGCCAGCAGTGAAGTTCAGGGAACCCTCTTCTACGAG. As protein: CASSEVQGTLFYE. In full, the CDR3 reads CASSEVQGTLFYEQYF.

Judged by frequency, this clone is medium-sized. The CDR3 goes on 3 residues after the read ends, and that part is filled in from the germline J gene. V and J are TRBV20-1 and TRBJ1-2; 7 bases are a match to TRBD1. This CDR3 has 13 residues. Trimming at V came to 6 bases and at J to 2 bases, leaving 6 bases not matched to a gene. From germline, CDR1 is DFQATT and CDR2 SNEGSKA (reference sequence). The DNA read from the CDR3 is TGCAGTGCCGTTGGACAGGAAAACTATGGC. This sequence encodes CSAVGQENYG. The complete CDR3 reads CSAVGQENYGYTF.

Comments on this clone: The read stops 3 residues short of the end of the CDR3; the missing end is completed from the germline J gene. J is TRBJ2-5 and V is TRBV5-8, with a weak D call TRBD2 (5 bases). Per the germline V gene, CDR1 is SGHTS and CDR2 is YDEGEE. The V gene lost 6 bases and the J gene lost 5 bases, with 14 bases spanning the gap. There are 13 residues in the CDR3. Incomplete CDR3 DNA: TGTGCCAGCACAACCGGACTCGGGGAGACC. Amino acid sequence: CASTTGLGET. The whole CDR3 protein reads CASTTGLGETQYF.

With regard to this clone: The read ends 3 residues before the CDR3 terminus; that terminus is restored from the germline J gene. This sequence joins TRBV29-1 and TRBJ1-2; D may be TRBD1 (5 bases). Trimming removed 3 bases from V and 3 bases from J, with 11 bases in between. Germline CDR1 SQVTM, CDR2 ANQGSEA. The CDR3 spans 13 residues. The sequenced part of the CDR3 DNA is TGCAGCGTTGACAAGGGACTGGACTATGGC. It specifies CSVDKGLDYG. The whole CDR3 reads CSVDKGLDYGYTF.

On this clone itself: The sequenced fragment ends 3 residues before the CDR3 boundary, so the rest is inferred from the germline J gene. The chain joins TRBV2 to TRBJ1-4; unclear D gene. The CDR3 totals 18 residues. Germline V CDR1 and CDR2: SNHLY, FYNNEI. Partial CDR3 DNA: TGTGCCAGCAGTGAACCCACGGTAACAGTGGGCCATAATTCACCA. It is translated as CASSEPTVTVGHNSP. The complete CDR3 protein is CASSEPTVTVGHNSPLFF.

On this clone: The read finishes 3 residues shy of the CDR3 end, and the germline J gene is used to complete it. This chain connects TRBV2 to TRBJ2-3, with D possibly being TRBD2 (7 bases). CDR3 length equals 14 residues. Per the germline V gene, CDR1 is SNHLY and CDR2 is FYNNEI. Here the CDR3 reads CASSERGAGETQYF. The CDR3 DNA, read in part, is TGTGCCAGCAGTGAAAGGGGGGCGGGGGAGACG.

Remarks on this clone: The CDR3 is cut off 3 residues early in the read; its end comes from the germline J gene. The genes are TRBV18 and TRBJ2-2, with 7 nucleotides matching TRBD2. Germline CDR1 reads KGHSH; CDR2 reads LQKENI. The CDR3 totals 15 residues. The CDR3 bases that were read are TGTGCCAGCTCACCTCTCCCAGGGACTAATGAAAAG. This sequence encodes CASSPLPGTNEK. The complete CDR3 reads CASSPLPGTNEKLFF.

Remarks on this clone: Coverage ceases 3 residues before the CDR3 finishes, and the germline J gene fills in the end. The V call is TRBV19, the J call TRBJ2-3, with 9 positions matching TRBD2. The CDR3 has 17 amino acids. CDR1 is LNHDA and CDR2 is SQIVND in the germline V gene (reference sequence). J gave up 4 bases and V 6 bases, and 14 bases lay outside the gene matches. CDR3 amino acids: CASSRLSGTSFPDTQYF. CDR3 DNA, as far as it was read: TGTGCCAGTAGCCGACTATCGGGGACTAGCTTCCCAGATACG.

Concerning this clone itself: The read falls 3 residues short of the CDR3 end, and the missing part is taken from the germline J gene. This chain joins TRBV7-6 and TRBJ2-7, with TRBD2 identical over 14 bases. The germline V gene encodes CDR1 SGHVS and CDR2 FNYEAQ. J was trimmed by 2 bases and V by 5 bases; bases with no gene match: 8. The CDR3 sequence is 17 residues long. The covered CDR3 bases are TGTGCCAGCAGCCGGACTAGCGGGGGGCCCTCCACCTACGAG. This codes for CASSRTSGGPSTYE. The CDR3 in its entirety is CASSRTSGGPSTYEQYF.

Details on this clone: The read falls 3 residues short of the CDR3 end, and the missing part is taken from the germline J gene. V is TRBV20-1 and J is TRBJ1-2; no firm D call. Trimming shortened V by 4 bases and J by 1 base, and 7 bases separated the two germline ends. CDR1 and CDR2 (germline): DFQATT, SNEGSKA (reference sequence). CDR3 length: 12 residues. The CDR3 is CSAIPINYGYTF. The CDR3 DNA, read in part, is TGCAGTGCTATTCCAATTAACTATGGC.

About this clone itself: Read sequence stops 3 residues before the CDR3 end, and the germline J gene provides the missing end. V gene TRBV4-1 combines with J gene TRBJ1-5; possibly TRBD1 for D (6 bases). V dropped 5 bases and J dropped 5 bases, with 13 bases sitting between them. The CDR3 has 14 residues. Per the germline V gene, CDR1 is MGHRA and CDR2 is YSYEKL. The CDR3 sequence is CASSSSPGDQPQHF. CDR3 DNA (partial): TGCGCCAGCAGCTCGTCCCCAGGGGATCAGCCC.

Turning to this clone: The read ends 3 residues shy of where the CDR3 ends; the end is completed using the germline J gene. The chain employs TRBV5-4 and TRBJ2-3, with D perhaps TRBD1 (6 bases). V lost 5 bases, J lost 4 bases, and 17 bases lay in between. This CDR3 spans 15 amino acids. The V gene's germline CDR1 is SGHNT and CDR2 YYREEE (reference sequence). This chain's CDR3 is CASSSRGFTSDTQYF. The sequenced CDR3 bases are TGTGCCAGCAGTTCTAGGGGGTTCACTTCAGATACG. Based on the CDR3 plus reference TRBV5-4 and TRBJ2-3, the full variable domain is ETGVTQSPTHLIKTRGQQVTLRCSSQSGHNTVSWYQQALGQGPQFIFQYYREEENGRGNFPPRFSGLQFPNYSSELNVNALELDDSALYLCASSSRGFTSDTQYFGPGTRLTVL.

About this clone: The read finishes 3 residues shy of the CDR3 end, and the germline J gene is used to complete it. J is TRBJ2-2 and V is TRBV7-3, with D possibly TRBD1 on 5 matching bases. Germline lookup yields CDR1 SGHTA and CDR2 FQGTGA. The CDR3 consists of 14 residues. The V and J ends lost 2 bases and 7 bases respectively, with 11 bases between them. CDR3 bases read: TGTGCCAGCAGCTTATGGCAGGGTGACGGGGAG. Translated: CASSLWQGDGE. The complete CDR3 protein is CASSLWQGDGELFF. The full variable domain, its missing parts supplied by reference TRBV7-3 and TRBJ2-2, is GAGVSQTPSNKVTEKGKYVELRCDPISGHTALYWYRQSLGQGPEFLIYFQGTGAADDSGLPNDRFFAVRPEGSVSTLKIQRTERGDSAVYLCASSLWQGDGELFFGEGSRLTVL.

Remarks on this clone: The read ends 3 residues before the CDR3 terminus; that terminus is restored from the germline J gene. The chain has TRBV5-4 and TRBJ2-3; no clear D. V lost 2 bases to trimming and J lost 2 bases, with 9 bases between them. Germline CDR1 SGHNT, CDR2 YYREEE (reference sequence). The CDR3 has 14 amino acids. The CDR3 region is CASSFPQHTDTQYF. CDR3 bases read: TGTGCCAGCAGCTTCCCTCAACACACAGATACG. Drawing the rest from reference TRBV5-4 and TRBJ2-3, the complete variable domain is ETGVTQSPTHLIKTRGQQVTLRCSSQSGHNTVSWYQQALGQGPQFIFQYYREEENGRGNFPPRFSGLQFPNYSSELNVNALELDDSALYLCASSFPQHTDTQYFGPGTRLTVL.

Notes on this clone: The sequenced fragment ends 3 residues before the CDR3 boundary, so the rest is inferred from the germline J gene. The chain carries TRBV15 and TRBJ2-2, with D hard to call. Germline loops: CDR1 LNHNV, CDR2 YYDKDF (reference sequence). This CDR3 spans 14 amino acids. This CDR3 is CATKTVPTNEKLFF. CDR3 bases read: TGTGCCACCAAGACGGTCCCAACTAATGAAAAG.

A remark on this clone: The read ends 3 residues shy of where the CDR3 ends; the end is completed using the germline J gene. The rearrangement links TRBV2 to TRBJ1-2, with 8 bases that match TRBD1. Germline values: CDR1 SNHLY, CDR2 FYNNEI. V lost 1 base and J lost 0; bases outside the gene matches: 1. The CDR3 covers 15 residues. Incomplete CDR3 DNA: TGTGCCAGCAGTGAAGAGGACAGGGCTAACTATGGC. This sequence encodes CASSEEDRANYG. The whole CDR3 reads CASSEEDRANYGYTF.

About this clone: The CDR3 end lies 3 residues beyond the end of the read and is filled in from the germline J gene. The chain uses TRBV19 and TRBJ2-3; perhaps TRBD2 as D (6 bases). Germline V gene lookup returns CDR1 LNHDA and CDR2 SQIVND (reference sequence). The CDR3 loop spans 13 amino acids. CDR3 DNA (partial): TGTGCCAGTAGTAGGGGGGTTGAGGAGACG. Protein sequence: CASSRGVEET. The CDR3 in its entirety is CASSRGVEETQYF.

Points on this clone: At one end the junction does not follow the germline gene, possibly because of a read error. Partial CDR3 DNA: TGCAGTGCTAGAGACACATGGGTAGCAGAGACG. It encodes CSARDTWVAET. The whole CDR3 reads CSARDTWVAETQYF. The rearrangement joins TRBV20-1 to TRBJ2-3; the D is unclear. Sequencing ends 3 residues short of the CDR3 end; the germline J gene provides the rest. Germline CDR1 reads DFQATT; CDR2 reads SNEGSKA (reference sequence). The CDR3 consists of 14 residues.

On this clone: The CDR3 end falls 3 residues outside the read, so it is completed with the germline J gene. The V gene is TRBV5-1, the J gene TRBJ1-4; a weak D match, TRBD1 (6 bases). From germline, CDR1 is SGHRS and CDR2 YFSETQ. The CDR3 covers 16 residues. CDR3 sequence: CASSLFSGRGNSPLFF. The CDR3 DNA, read in part, is TGCGCCAGCAGCTTGTTTTCGGGGAGGGGGAATTCACCA.

To note about this clone: The junction and the germline gene differ at one end; a read error may be behind it. Read coverage stops 3 residues before the CDR3 terminus; the germline J gene supplies the remainder. The J gene is TRBJ2-7, the V gene TRBV10-2; 14 nucleotides match TRBD2. The CDR3 totals 16 residues. Per germline, CDR1 WSHSY and CDR2 SAAADI. CDR3 loop: CAGSAMTSGGAHEQYF. CDR3 DNA (partial): TGCGCCGGCAGTGCGATGACTAGCGGGGGGGCCCACGAG.

As regards this clone: Additional DNA sequences in this sample encode the identical CDR3. Partial CDR3 DNA: TGTGCCAGTATGGACAGACCCCGGGTCACC. Its protein is CASMDRPRVT. In full, the CDR3 is CASMDRPRVTIYF. The chain carries TRBV19 and TRBJ1-3, with a tentative D call TRBD1 (6 bases). Read coverage stops 3 residues before the CDR3 terminus; the germline J gene supplies the remainder. The CDR3 extends over 13 amino acids. The ends were cut back, 7 bases at V and 9 bases at J, with 16 bases in the middle. Per germline, CDR1 LNHDA and CDR2 SQIVND (reference sequence).

On this clone itself: One end of the junction is discordant with germline, which a read error may explain. The read terminates 3 residues before the CDR3 end, so the remaining end is supplied by the germline J gene. The rearrangement uses TRBV4-2 and TRBJ2-5; 8 positions match TRBD1. This CDR3 comprises 15 residues. Germline V gene lookup returns CDR1 LGHNA and CDR2 YNFKEQ. The CDR3 region is CASSQEPRQGETQYF. CDR3 DNA, as far as it was read: TGCGCCAGCAGCCAAGAACCGAGACAGGGGGAGACC.